This entry features one TCR beta chain sequence. Its antigen is unknown. Per-base qualities were not stored, and no clone one base away is much larger. V lost 5 bases and J lost 5 bases, and the count of bases not matched to a germline gene is 12. Reading from cysteine to phenylalanine, the CDR3 counts 16 amino acids. The sequence is cut down to CDR3 DNA, 48 bases in frame from base 1. Per the germline V gene (reference sequence), LNHDA is the CDR1 and SQIVND is the CDR2. These data belong to a study of response to subunit inactivated influenza vaccine listed by TCRdb under 2018. Regarding the research as a whole: Deep quantitative profiling of the T cell receptor repertoire was used in the study to follow responses to a trivalent subunit inactivated influenza vaccine.

General study outcomes and caveats: The authors proposed that each seasonal influenza vaccination may bring in only a limited number of new T cells.

The method was RT-PCR. The sample was run on an Illumina HiSeq 2500. TCRdb reworked the public reads: Q25 trimming with fastp, MiXCR clone assembly, productive beta chains retained. Identical CDR3 proteins give one entry, which carries the most common genes and DNA. Present in this sample are 280,000 or so distinct CDR3 sequences, about a fifth of which were seen just once. The top ten clonotypes cover around 9.6% of the sample. Here the sequenced sample was PBMCs from blood, taken roughly 20 months after vaccination. The chain is made from TRBV19 and TRBJ2-5; TRBD2 lines up with 9 middle nucleotides. This TCR was sampled from a man aged 45 to 70 who received an inactivated influenza vaccine. Donor details come from another sample of the same person, matched by shared clones. The DNA sequence is TGTGCCAGTAGTGGCCTAGCGGGGCTCAGCGGGGAGACCCAGTACTTC. This encodes CASSGLAGLSGETQYF.